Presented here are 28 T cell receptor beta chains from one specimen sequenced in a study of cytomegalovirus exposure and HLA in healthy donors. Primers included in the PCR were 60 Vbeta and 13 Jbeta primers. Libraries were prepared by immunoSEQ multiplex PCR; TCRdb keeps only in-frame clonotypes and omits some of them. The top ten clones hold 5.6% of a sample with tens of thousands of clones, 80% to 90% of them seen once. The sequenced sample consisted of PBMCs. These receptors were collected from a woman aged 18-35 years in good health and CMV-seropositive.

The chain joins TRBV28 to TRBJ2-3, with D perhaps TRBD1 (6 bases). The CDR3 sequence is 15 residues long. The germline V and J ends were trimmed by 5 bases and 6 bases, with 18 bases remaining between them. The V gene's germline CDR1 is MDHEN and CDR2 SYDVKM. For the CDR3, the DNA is TGTGCCAGCAGTCAATCCGGGACACTGACCGATACGCAGTATTTT. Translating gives CASSQSGTLTDTQYF.

As DNA, the CDR3 is TGTGCCAGTAGTATTACTCCCGATACTGAAGCTTTCTTT. The encoded protein is CASSITPDTEAFF. The gene calls are TRBV19 and TRBJ1-1; no definite D call. V dropped 3 bases and J dropped 5 bases, with 10 bases sitting between them. Looked up from germline, CDR1 is LNHDA and CDR2 is SQIVND (reference sequence). This CDR3 region has 13 residues.

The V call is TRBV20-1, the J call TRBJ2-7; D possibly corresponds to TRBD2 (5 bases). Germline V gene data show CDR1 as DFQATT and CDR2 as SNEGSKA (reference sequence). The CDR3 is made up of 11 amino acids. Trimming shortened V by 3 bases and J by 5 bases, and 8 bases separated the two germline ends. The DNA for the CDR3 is TGCAGTGCTAGGGACTTCAACGAGCAGTACTTC. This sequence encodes CSARDFNEQYF.

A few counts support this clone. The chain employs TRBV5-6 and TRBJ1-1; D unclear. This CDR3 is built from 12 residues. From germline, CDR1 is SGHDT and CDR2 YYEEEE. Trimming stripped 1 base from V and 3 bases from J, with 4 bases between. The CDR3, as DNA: TGTGCCAGCAGCTTGAGAGACACTGAAGCTTTCTTT. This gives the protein CASSLRDTEAFF.

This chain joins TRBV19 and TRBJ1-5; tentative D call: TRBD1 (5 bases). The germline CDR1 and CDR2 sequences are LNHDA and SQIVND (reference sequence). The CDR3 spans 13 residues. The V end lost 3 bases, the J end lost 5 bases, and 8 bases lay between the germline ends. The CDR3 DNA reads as TGTGCCAGTAGTATGTCCAGGGATCAGCCCCAGCATTTT. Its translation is CASSMSRDQPQHF.

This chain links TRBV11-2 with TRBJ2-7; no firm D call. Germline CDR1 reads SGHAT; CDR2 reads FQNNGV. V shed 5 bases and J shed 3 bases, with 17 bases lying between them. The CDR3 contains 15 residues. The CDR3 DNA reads TGTGCCAGCAGCGCCTCCCAACAGAGTAGCTACGAGCAGTACTTC. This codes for CASSASQQSSYEQYF.

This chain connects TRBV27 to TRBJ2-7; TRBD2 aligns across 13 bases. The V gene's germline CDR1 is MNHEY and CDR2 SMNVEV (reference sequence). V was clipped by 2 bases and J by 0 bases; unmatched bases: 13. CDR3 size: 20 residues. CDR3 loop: CASSLAPPGLAGRSSYEQYF. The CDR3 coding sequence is TGTGCCAGCAGTTTAGCCCCCCCGGGACTAGCGGGGAGGAGCTCCTACGAGCAGTACTTC.

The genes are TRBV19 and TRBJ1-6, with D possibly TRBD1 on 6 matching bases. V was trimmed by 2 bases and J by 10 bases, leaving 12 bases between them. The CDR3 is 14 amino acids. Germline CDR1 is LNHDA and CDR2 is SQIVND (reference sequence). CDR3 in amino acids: CASSIWTDISPLHF. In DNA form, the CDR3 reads TGTGCCAGTAGTATATGGACAGACATCTCACCCCTCCACTTT.

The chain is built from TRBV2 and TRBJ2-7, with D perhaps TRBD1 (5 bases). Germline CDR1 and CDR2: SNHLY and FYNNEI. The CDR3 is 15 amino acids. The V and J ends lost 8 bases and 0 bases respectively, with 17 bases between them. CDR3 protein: CASFSWGRSSYEQYF. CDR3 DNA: TGTGCCAGCTTTTCGTGGGGCAGGAGCTCCTACGAGCAGTACTTC.

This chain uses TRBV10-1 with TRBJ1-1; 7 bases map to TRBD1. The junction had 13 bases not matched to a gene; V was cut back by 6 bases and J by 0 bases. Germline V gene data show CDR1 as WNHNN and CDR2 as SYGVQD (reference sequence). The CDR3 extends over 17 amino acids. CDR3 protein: CASSEFPGQPMNTEAFF. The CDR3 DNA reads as TGCGCCAGCAGCGAATTTCCGGGACAGCCAATGAACACTGAAGCTTTCTTT.

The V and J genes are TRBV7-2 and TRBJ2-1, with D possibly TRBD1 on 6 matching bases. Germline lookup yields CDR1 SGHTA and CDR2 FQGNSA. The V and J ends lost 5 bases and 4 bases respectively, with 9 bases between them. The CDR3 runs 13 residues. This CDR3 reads CASSGGPYNEQFF. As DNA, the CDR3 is TGTGCCAGCAGCGGGGGCCCATACAATGAGCAGTTCTTC.

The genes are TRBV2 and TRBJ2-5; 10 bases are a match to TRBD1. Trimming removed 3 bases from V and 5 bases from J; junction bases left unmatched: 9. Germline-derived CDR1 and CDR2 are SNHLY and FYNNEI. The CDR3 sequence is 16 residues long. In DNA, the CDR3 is TGTGCCAGCAGTGATTCAGACAGGGGGCCTGGGGAGACCCAGTACTTC. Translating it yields CASSDSDRGPGETQYF.

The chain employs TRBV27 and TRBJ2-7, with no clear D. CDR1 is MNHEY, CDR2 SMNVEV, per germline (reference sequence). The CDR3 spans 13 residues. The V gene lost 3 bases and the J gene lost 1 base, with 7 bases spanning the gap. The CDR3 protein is CASSFGVSYEQYF. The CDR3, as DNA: TGTGCCAGCAGTTTCGGAGTATCCTACGAGCAGTACTTC.

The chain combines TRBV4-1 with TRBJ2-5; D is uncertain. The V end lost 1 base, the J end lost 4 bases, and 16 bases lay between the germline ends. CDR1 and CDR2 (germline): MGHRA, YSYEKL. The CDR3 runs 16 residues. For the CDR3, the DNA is TGCGCCAGCAGCCAAGTTGAAGCAAGATCGGGAGAGACCCAGTACTTC. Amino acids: CASSQVEARSGETQYF.

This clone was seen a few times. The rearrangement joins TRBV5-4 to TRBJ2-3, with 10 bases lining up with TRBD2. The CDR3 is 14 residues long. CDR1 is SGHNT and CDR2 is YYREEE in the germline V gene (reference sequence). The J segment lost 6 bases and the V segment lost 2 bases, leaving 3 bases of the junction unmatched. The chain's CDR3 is CASSLTSGDDTQYF. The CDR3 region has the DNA TGTGCCAGCAGCTTAACTAGCGGGGATGATACGCAGTATTTT.

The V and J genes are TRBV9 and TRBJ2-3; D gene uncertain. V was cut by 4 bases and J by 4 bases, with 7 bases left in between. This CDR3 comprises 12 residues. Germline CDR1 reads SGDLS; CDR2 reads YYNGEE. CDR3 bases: TGTGCCAGCAGCTCGTCCTCAGATACGCAGTATTTT. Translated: CASSSSSDTQYF.

The CDR3 nucleotides read TGTGCCACCGCCGGACTAGCGGGTTCCTACGAGCAGTACTTC. The encoded protein is CATAGLAGSYEQYF. The chain joins TRBV10-3 to TRBJ2-7, with 11 nucleotides matching TRBD2. The V segment lost 10 bases and the J segment 1 base; nucleotides outside the gene matches: 6. The CDR3 runs to 14 residues. The germline V gene has CDR1 ENHRY and CDR2 SYGVKD.

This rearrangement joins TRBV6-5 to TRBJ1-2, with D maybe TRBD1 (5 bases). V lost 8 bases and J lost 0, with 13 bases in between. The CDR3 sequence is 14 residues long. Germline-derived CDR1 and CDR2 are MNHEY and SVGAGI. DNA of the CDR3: TGTGCCAGCCGGCCCAGGGTGGCTAACTATGGCTACACCTTC. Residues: CASRPRVANYGYTF.

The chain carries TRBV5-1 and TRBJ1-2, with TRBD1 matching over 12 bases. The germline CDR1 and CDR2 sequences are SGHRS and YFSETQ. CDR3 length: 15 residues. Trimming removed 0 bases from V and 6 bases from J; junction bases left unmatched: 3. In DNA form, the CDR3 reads TGCGCCAGCAGCTTGGGGGACAGGGGGCCGAATGGCTACACCTTC. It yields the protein CASSLGDRGPNGYTF.

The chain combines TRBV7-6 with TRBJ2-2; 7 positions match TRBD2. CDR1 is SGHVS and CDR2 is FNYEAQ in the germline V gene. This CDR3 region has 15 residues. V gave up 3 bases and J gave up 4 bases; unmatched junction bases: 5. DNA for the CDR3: TGTGCCAGCAGCTTTAGCGGGCCCCTCACCGGGGAGCTGTTTTTT. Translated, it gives CASSFSGPLTGELFF.

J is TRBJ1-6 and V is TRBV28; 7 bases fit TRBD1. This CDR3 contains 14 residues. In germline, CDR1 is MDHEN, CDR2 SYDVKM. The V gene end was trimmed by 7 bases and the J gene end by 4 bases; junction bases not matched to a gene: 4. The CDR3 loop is CASTMGQYNSPLHF. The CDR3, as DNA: TGTGCCAGCACCATGGGACAGTATAATTCACCCCTCCACTTT.

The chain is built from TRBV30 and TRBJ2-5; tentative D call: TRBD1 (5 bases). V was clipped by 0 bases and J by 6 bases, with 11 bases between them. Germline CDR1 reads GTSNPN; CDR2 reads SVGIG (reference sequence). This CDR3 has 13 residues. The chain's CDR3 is CAWSVQGAKTQYF. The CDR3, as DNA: TGTGCCTGGAGTGTTCAGGGTGCAAAGACCCAGTACTTC. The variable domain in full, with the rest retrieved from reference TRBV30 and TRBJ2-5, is SQTIHQWPATLVQPVGSPLSLECTVEGTSNPNLYWYRQAAGRGLQLLFYSVGIGQISSEVPQNLSASRPQDRQFILSSKKLLLSDSGFYLCAWSVQGAKTQYFGPGTRLLVL.

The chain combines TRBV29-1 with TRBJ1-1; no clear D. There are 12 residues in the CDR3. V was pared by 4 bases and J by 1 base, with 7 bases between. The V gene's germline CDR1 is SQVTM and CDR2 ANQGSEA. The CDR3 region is CSVVGKNTEAFF. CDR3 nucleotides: TGCAGCGTTGTCGGGAAGAACACTGAAGCTTTCTTT.

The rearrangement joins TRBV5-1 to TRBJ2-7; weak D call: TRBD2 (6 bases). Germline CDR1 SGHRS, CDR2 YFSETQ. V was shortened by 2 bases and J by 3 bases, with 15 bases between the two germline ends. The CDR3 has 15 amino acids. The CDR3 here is CASSFGDWADYEQYF. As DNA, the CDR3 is TGCGCCAGCAGCTTCGGGGACTGGGCTGACTACGAGCAGTACTTC.

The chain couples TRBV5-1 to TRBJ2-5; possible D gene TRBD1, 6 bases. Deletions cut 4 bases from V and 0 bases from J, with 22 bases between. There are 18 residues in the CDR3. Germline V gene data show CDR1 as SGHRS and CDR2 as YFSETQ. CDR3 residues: CASSHDGGWYMDQETQYF. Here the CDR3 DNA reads TGCGCCAGCAGCCATGATGGGGGCTGGTACATGGACCAAGAGACCCAGTACTTC.

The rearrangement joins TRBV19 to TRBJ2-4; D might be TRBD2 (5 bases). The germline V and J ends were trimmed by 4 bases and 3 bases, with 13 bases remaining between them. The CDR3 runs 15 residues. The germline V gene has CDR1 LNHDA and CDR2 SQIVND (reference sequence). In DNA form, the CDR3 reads TGTGCCAGTAGTACCCCTTCGGGGAGCAAAAACATTCAGTACTTC. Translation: CASSTPSGSKNIQYF.

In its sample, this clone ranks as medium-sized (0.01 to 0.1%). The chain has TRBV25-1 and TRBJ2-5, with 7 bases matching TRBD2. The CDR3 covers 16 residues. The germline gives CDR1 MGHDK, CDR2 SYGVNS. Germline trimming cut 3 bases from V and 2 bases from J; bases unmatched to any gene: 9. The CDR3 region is CASSDSGLVPQETQYF. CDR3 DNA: TGTGCCAGCAGTGACTCCGGACTAGTCCCACAAGAGACCCAGTACTTC.

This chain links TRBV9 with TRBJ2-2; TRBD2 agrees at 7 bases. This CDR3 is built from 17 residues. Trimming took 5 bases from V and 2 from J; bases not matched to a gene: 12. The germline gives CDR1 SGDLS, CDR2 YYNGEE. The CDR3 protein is CASSPGWLAGNTGELFF. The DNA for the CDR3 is TGTGCCAGCAGTCCTGGTTGGTTAGCGGGTAACACCGGGGAGCTGTTTTTT.